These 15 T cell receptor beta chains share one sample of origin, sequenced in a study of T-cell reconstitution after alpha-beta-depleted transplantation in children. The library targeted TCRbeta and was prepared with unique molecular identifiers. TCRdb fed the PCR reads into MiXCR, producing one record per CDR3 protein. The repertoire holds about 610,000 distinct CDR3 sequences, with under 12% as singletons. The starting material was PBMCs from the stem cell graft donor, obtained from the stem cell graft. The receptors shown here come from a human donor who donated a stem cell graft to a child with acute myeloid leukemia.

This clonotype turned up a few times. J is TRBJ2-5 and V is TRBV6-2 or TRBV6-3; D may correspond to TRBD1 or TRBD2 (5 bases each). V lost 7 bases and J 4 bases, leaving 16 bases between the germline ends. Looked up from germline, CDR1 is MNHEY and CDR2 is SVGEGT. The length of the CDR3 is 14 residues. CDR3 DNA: TGTGCCAGCACTACTCCTGGGACGTTAGAGACCCAGTACTTC. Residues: CASTTPGTLETQYF.

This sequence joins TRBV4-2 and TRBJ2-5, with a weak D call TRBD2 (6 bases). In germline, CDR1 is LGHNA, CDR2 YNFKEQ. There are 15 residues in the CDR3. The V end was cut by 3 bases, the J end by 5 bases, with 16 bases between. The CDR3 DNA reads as TGTGCCAGCAGCCAGTTCCAAGGAGGGCTGGAGACCCAGTACTTC. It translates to CASSQFQGGLETQYF.

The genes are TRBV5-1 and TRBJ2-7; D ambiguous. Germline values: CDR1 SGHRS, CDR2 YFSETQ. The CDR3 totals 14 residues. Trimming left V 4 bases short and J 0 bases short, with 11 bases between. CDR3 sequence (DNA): TGCGCCAGCAGCCAAAACAGTGTCTCCTACGAGCAGTACTTC. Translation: CASSQNSVSYEQYF. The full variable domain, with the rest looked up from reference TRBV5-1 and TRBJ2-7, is KAGVTQTPRYLIKTRGQQVTLSCSPISGHRSVSWYQQTPGQGLQFLFEYFSETQRNKGNFPGRFSGRQFSNSRSEMNVSTLELGDSALYLCASSQNSVSYEQYFGPGTRLTVT.

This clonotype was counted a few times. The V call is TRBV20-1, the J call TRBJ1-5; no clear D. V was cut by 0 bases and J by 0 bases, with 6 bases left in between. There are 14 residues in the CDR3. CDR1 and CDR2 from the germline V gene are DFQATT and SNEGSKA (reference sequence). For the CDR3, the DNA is TGCAGTGCTAGAGAAGCGGATAGCAATCAGCCCCAGCATTTT. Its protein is CSAREADSNQPQHF.

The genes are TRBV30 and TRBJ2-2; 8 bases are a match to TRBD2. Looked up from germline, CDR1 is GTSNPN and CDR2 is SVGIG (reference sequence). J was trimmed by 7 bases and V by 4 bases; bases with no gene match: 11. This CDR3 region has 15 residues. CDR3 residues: CAWTRRAGGGGELFF. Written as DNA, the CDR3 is TGTGCCTGGACCCGGCGGGCGGGAGGCGGCGGGGAGCTGTTTTTT.

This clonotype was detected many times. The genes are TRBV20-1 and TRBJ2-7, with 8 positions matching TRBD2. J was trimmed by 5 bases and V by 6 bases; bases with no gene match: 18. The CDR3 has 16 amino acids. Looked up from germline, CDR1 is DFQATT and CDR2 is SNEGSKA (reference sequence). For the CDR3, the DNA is TGCAGTGCCAACCCTATTAGCGGGGCCCTACGTGACGAGCAGTACTTC. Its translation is CSANPISGALRDEQYF.

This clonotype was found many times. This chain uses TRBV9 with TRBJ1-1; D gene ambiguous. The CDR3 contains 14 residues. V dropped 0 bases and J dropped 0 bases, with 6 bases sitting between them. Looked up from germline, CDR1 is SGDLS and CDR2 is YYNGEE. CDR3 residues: CASSVGGVNTEAFF. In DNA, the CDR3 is TGTGCCAGCAGCGTAGGCGGGGTGAACACTGAAGCTTTCTTT. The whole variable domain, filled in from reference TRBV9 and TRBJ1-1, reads DSGVTQTPKHLITATGQRVTLRCSPRSGDLSVYWYQQSLDQGLQFLIQYYNGEERAKGNILERFSAQQFPDLHSELNLSSLELGDSALYFCASSVGGVNTEAFFGQGTRLTVV.

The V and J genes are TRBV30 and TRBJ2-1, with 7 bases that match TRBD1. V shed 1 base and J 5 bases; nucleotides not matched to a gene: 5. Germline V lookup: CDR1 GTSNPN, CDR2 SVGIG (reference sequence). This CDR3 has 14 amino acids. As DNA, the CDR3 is TGTGCCTGGAGTGCGGGACAGAAGCACAATGAGCAGTTCTTC. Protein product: CAWSAGQKHNEQFF.

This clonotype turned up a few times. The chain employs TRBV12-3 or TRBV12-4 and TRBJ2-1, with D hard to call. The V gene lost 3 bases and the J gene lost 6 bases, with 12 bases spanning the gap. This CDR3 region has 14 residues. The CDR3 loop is CASSFQQASNEQFF. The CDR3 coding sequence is TGTGCCAGCAGTTTTCAGCAGGCAAGCAATGAGCAGTTCTTC.

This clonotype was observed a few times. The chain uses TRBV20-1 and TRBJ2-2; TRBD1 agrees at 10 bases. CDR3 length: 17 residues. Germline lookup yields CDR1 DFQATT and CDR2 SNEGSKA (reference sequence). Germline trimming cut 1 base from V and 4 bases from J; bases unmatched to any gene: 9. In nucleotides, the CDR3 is TGCAGTGCTAGAGGACAGGGGGCAATATTGGTCACCGGGGAGCTGTTTTTT. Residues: CSARGQGAILVTGELFF.

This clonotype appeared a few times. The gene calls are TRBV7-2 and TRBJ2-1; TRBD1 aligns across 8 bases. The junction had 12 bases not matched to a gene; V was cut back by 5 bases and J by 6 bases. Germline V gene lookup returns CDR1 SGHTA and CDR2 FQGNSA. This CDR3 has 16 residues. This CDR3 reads CASSVDRGGYINEQFF. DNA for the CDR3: TGTGCCAGCAGCGTAGACAGGGGAGGCTACATCAATGAGCAGTTCTTC.

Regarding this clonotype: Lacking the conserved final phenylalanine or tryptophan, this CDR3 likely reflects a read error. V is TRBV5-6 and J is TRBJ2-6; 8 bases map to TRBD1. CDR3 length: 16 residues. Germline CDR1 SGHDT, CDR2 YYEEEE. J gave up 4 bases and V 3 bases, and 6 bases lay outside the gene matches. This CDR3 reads CASSSRGRRGANVLTV. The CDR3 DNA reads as TGTGCCAGCAGCTCCAGGGGGCGTAGAGGGGCCAACGTCCTGACTGTC.

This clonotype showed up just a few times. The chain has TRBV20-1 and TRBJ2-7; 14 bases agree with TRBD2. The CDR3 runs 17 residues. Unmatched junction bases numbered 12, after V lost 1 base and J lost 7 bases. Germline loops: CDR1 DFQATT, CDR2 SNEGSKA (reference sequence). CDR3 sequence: CSARGLAGGPRIWEQYF. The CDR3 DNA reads TGCAGTGCTAGAGGACTAGCGGGAGGGCCTAGGATTTGGGAGCAGTACTTC.

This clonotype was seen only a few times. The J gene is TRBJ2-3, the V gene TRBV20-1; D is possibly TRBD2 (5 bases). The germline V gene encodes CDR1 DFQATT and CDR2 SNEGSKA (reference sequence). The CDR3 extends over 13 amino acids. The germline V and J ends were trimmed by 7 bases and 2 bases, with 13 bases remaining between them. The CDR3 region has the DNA TGCAGTGGAATTCAGCGGCCCACAGATACGCAGTATTTT. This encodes CSGIQRPTDTQYF.

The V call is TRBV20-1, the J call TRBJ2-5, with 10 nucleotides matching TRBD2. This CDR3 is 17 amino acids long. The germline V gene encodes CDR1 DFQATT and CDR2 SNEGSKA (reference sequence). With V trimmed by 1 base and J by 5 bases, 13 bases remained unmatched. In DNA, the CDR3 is TGCAGTGCTAGAGGGGGAATTAAGCGGGAGGGCCCGGAGACCCAGTACTTC. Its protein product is CSARGGIKREGPETQYF.